This T cell receptor beta chain was sequenced for a study of CD8 T cells in ankylosing spondylitis. Study-level results: In ankylosing spondylitis blood, a motif of fewer than 10 highly homologous TCR beta variants appeared characteristic.

The CDR3 spans 14 residues. Trimming pared 2 bases from V and 4 bases from J, leaving 12 bases between. Germline CDR1 and CDR2: MNHEY and SVGEGT. MiXCR, run by TCRdb on the 5' RACE reads, gives a single entry per CDR3 protein. Here the sample spans 250,000 or so distinct CDR3 sequences, over 9.5% being singletons. This clonotype was seen once. The antigen is unknown. The receptor's source is a male donor with ankylosing spondylitis or in good health (not recorded which). The chain is built from TRBV6-2 or TRBV6-3 and TRBJ2-7, with D tentatively TRBD1 (5 bases). Sequencing was done on a sample of blood, either unsorted or a sorted T cell fraction (not recorded which). CDR3 amino acids: CASSYGRAGYEQYF. CDR3 sequence (DNA): TGTGCCAGCAGTTACGGCAGGGCAGGATACGAGCAGTACTTC.